The following is a T cell receptor beta chain sequence with its context. Its target is not known. Russia was home to the donors, healthy Caucasian individuals aged roughly 6 to 95. This record belongs to a study of blood T cells in healthy people across ages. The study, taken as a whole, reports: Naive T cell percentage showed a strong correlation with TCR beta diversity. Observed TCR beta diversity per million T cells went down as age went up. This fall followed a roughly linear course with age.

Germline-derived CDR1 and CDR2 are SGHVS and FNYEAQ. Trimming took off 4 bases at V and 4 bases at J, with 7 bases between the two ends. The CDR3 covers 12 residues. Then a second PCR, running roughly 7 to 11 cycles, was carried out with a sample-barcoded 5' primer and a J-beta primer mix. TCRdb called the 5' RACE reads again in MiXCR, with one record for every CDR3 protein. The repertoire holds 1.5 million to 2 million distinct CDR3 sequences, with around 48% as singletons. This TCR came from a middle-aged woman in good health. The chain uses TRBV7-6 and TRBJ1-2; D unresolved. The material sequenced was blood. The CDR3 spells CASSSFLYGYTF. CDR3 DNA sequence: TGTGCCAGCAGCTCATTCCTCTATGGCTACACCTTC.